Listed below are T cell receptor beta chains from one sample, sequenced in a study of T cell responses to AZD1222 COVID-19 vaccine. The data were produced by immunoSEQ multiplex PCR, yet TCRdb's version contains in-frame clones alone and is incomplete. The table lists about 94,000 clones, about 88% of them singletons. The sample here was peripheral blood, taken on day 0 of AZD1222 vaccination. The source of these receptors is an adult in good health. Each CDR3 is given with its conserved first and last residue. D genes are given only for firm matches. Only part of the rows carry a size: once, few, many, or a class if the clone is expanded.

size	V	D	J	CDR3	DNA
NA	TRBV21-1	NA	TRBJ2-7	CASTRPGSSYEQYF	TGTGCCAGCACTAGGCCTGGGAGCTCCTACGAGCAGTACTTC
NA	TRBV5-6	TRBD1	TRBJ1-1	CASSLLGGTDLMNTEAFF	TGTGCCAGCAGCTTGTTAGGAGGGACAGATCTGATGAACACTGAAGCTTTCTTT
NA	TRBV9	TRBD1	TRBJ2-5	CASSVGGSTGGLETQYF	TGTGCCAGCAGCGTAGGCGGGTCAACAGGGGGCTTGGAGACCCAGTACTTC
NA	TRBV11-2	NA	TRBJ1-2	CASSAQLADYGYTF	TGTGCCAGCAGTGCCCAACTTGCGGACTATGGCTACACCTTC
NA	TRBV30	NA	TRBJ1-5	CAWTQGEDQPQHF	TGTGCCTGGACCCAGGGAGAGGATCAGCCCCAGCATTTT
NA	TRBV10-3	NA	TRBJ2-2	CAITKQAAINTGELFF	TGTGCCATCACCAAACAGGCAGCCATAAACACCGGGGAGCTGTTTTTT
NA	TRBV6-5	NA	TRBJ2-2	CASSYLGGNTGELFF	TGTGCCAGCAGTTATCTGGGGGGGAACACCGGGGAGCTGTTTTTT
NA	TRBV2	NA	TRBJ2-7	CASTRASYEQYF	TGTGCCAGCACGCGGGCCTCCTACGAGCAGTACTTC
NA	TRBV7-9	NA	TRBJ1-2	CASSLSPLGGYTF	TGTGCCAGCAGTTTGTCTCCTTTAGGAGGCTACACCTTC
NA	TRBV12-3/TRBV12-4	TRBD1	TRBJ1-4	CATSQGAIEKLFF	TGTGCCACCTCCCAGGGGGCGATCGAAAAACTGTTTTTT
NA	TRBV6-5	TRBD1	TRBJ1-2	CASRGQGDFGYTF	TGTGCCAGCAGAGGACAGGGGGATTTTGGCTACACCTTC
NA	TRBV28	TRBD1	TRBJ1-6	CASSLLDRGHSPLHF	TGTGCCAGCAGTCTACTGGACAGGGGGCATTCACCCCTCCACTTT
NA	TRBV3-1/TRBV3-2	TRBD1	TRBJ1-2	CASSQNRGQGDYGYTF	TGTGCCAGCAGCCAAAATCGAGGACAGGGCGACTATGGCTACACCTTC
NA	TRBV7-2	NA	TRBJ1-2	CASSPGPGVYGYTF	TGTGCCAGCAGCCCGGGACCGGGGGTCTATGGCTACACCTTC
NA	TRBV20-1	NA	TRBJ2-7	CSARDGREQYF	TGCAGTGCTAGAGATGGTCGCGAGCAGTACTTC
NA	TRBV24-1	TRBD1	TRBJ2-1	CATSVGTGYNEQFF	TGTGCCACCAGTGTGGGGACAGGGTACAATGAGCAGTTCTTC
NA	TRBV14	NA	TRBJ2-4	CASRSLGENIQYF	TGTGCCAGCAGAAGTTTGGGTGAAAACATTCAGTACTTC
NA	TRBV6-2/TRBV6-3	TRBD1	TRBJ2-4	CASSYKGATQYF	TGTGCCAGCAGTTATAAGGGGGCTACTCAGTACTTC
NA	TRBV30	TRBD2	TRBJ2-3	CAWSVLAGDTQYF	TGTGCCTGGAGTGTACTAGCGGGGGATACGCAGTATTTT
NA	TRBV5-4	TRBD2	TRBJ2-2	CASSPTGSGGITGELFF	TGTGCCAGCAGCCCGACGGGTAGCGGGGGGATTACCGGGGAGCTGTTTTTT
NA	TRBV6-1	NA	TRBJ2-7	CASSESRGAYEQYF	TGTGCCAGCAGTGAAAGCAGGGGGGCCTACGAGCAGTACTTC
NA	TRBV6-5	TRBD2	TRBJ2-1	CASRPQSTRGGKFF	TGTGCCAGCAGACCCCAATCTACGCGGGGGGGCAAGTTCTTC
NA	TRBV14	TRBD2	TRBJ2-3	CASSQDLPGGTDTQYF	TGTGCCAGCAGCCAAGATTTGCCGGGGGGGACAGATACGCAGTATTTT
NA	TRBV3-1/TRBV3-2	TRBD2	TRBJ2-2	CASSHLITSWRGDTGELFF	TGTGCCAGCAGCCATCTAATAACCTCTTGGCGGGGGGACACCGGGGAGCTGTTTTTT
NA	TRBV21-1	NA	TRBJ2-7	CASSKRGEGDEQYF	TGTGCCAGCAGCAAAAGAGGGGAGGGTGACGAGCAGTACTTC
NA	TRBV2	TRBD2	TRBJ2-5	CASSEYLRGGNQETQYF	TGTGCCAGCAGTGAATATTTGCGGGGGGGCAATCAAGAGACCCAGTACTTC
NA	TRBV4-1	TRBD1	TRBJ1-2	CASSQGGQGSNYGYTF	TGCGCCAGCAGCCAGGGGGGACAGGGCTCTAACTATGGCTACACCTTC
NA	TRBV18	NA	TRBJ1-2	CASSLRQEDGGYTF	TGTGCCAGCTCACTAAGACAGGAAGATGGTGGCTACACCTTC
NA	TRBV6-5	TRBD1	TRBJ2-7	CASRSSGGSYEQYF	TGTGCCAGCAGGTCATCAGGGGGCTCCTACGAGCAGTACTTC
NA	TRBV7-9	TRBD1	TRBJ1-1	CASSSNRGMNTEAFF	TGTGCCAGCAGCTCCAACAGGGGAATGAACACTGAAGCTTTCTTT
NA	TRBV3-1/TRBV3-2	NA	TRBJ2-2	CASSQVWGATGELFF	TGTGCCAGCAGCCAAGTATGGGGGGCCACCGGGGAGCTGTTTTTT
NA	TRBV7-9	TRBD1	TRBJ1-4	CASSPGTALSTNEKLFF	TGTGCCAGCAGCCCAGGGACAGCCCTGTCAACTAATGAAAAACTGTTTTTT
NA	TRBV12-3/TRBV12-4	NA	TRBJ2-3	CASTGSQPDTQYF	TGTGCCAGCACGGGTTCCCAACCAGATACGCAGTATTTT
NA	TRBV6-1	NA	TRBJ1-6	CASSDSFNNSPLHF	TGTGCCAGCAGTGACAGTTTCAATAATTCACCCCTCCACTTT
NA	TRBV5-1	NA	TRBJ2-6	CASSLFGGSGANVLTF	TGCGCCAGCAGCTTGTTCGGTGGATCCGGGGCCAACGTCCTGACTTTC
NA	TRBV6-2/TRBV6-3	NA	TRBJ1-1	CASSPLRDASEAFF	TGTGCCAGCAGTCCGTTGAGGGACGCCTCTGAAGCTTTCTTT
once	TRBV11-2	NA	TRBJ1-4	CASSLWGQSEKLFF	TGTGCCAGCAGCTTATGGGGGCAAAGTGAAAAACTGTTTTTT
NA	TRBV30	NA	TRBJ1-1	CAWSAGTDLGGAFF	TGTGCCTGGAGCGCCGGGACGGACCTCGGGGGAGCTTTCTTT
NA	TRBV15	TRBD2	TRBJ2-3	CATSSGGTDTQYF	TGTGCCACCAGCAGCGGGGGGACAGATACGCAGTATTTT
NA	TRBV19	TRBD2	TRBJ2-5	CASSIGGQAGGETQYF	TGTGCCAGTAGTATAGGTGGACAGGCGGGAGGGGAGACCCAGTACTTC
few	TRBV2	NA	TRBJ1-6	CASSEGSAFPNSPLHF	TGTGCCAGCAGTGAAGGGTCCGCATTCCCAAATTCACCCCTCCACTTT
NA	TRBV6-2/TRBV6-3	NA	TRBJ1-2	CASSRPLYGYTF	TGTGCCAGCAGTCGGCCGTTATACGGCTACACCTTC
NA	TRBV12-3/TRBV12-4	NA	TRBJ1-6	CASSFQGPPLHF	TGTGCCAGCAGTTTCCAGGGTCCACCCCTCCACTTT
NA	TRBV19	TRBD1	TRBJ1-1	CGTGDYTEAFF	TGTGGGACAGGGGACTACACTGAAGCTTTCTTT
NA	TRBV15	NA	TRBJ2-5	CATSRDLGGETQYF	TGTGCCACCAGCAGAGATCTTGGGGGAGAGACCCAGTACTTC
NA	TRBV3-1/TRBV3-2	NA	TRBJ1-6	CASSQDLPVSLHF	TGTGCCAGCAGCCAAGATCTACCGGTCAGCCTCCACTTT
NA	TRBV5-1	TRBD1	TRBJ1-2	CASSRDSLYYGYTF	TGCGCCAGCAGCCGGGACAGCCTTTACTATGGCTACACCTTC
NA	TRBV11-2	TRBD2	TRBJ2-1	CASSLRGGWYNEQFF	TGTGCCAGCAGCTTACGGGGGGGCTGGTACAATGAGCAGTTCTTC
NA	TRBV3-1/TRBV3-2	NA	TRBJ2-3	CASSQVAVSTDTQYF	TGTGCCAGCAGCCAAGTAGCGGTCAGCACAGATACGCAGTATTTT
NA	TRBV5-1	NA	TRBJ2-3	CASSLALVQGTDTQYF	TGCGCCAGCAGCTTGGCGTTGGTACAGGGTACAGATACGCAGTATTTT
NA	TRBV7-8	NA	TRBJ1-5	CASSLGVPWQPQHF	TGTGCCAGCAGCTTAGGAGTGCCTTGGCAGCCCCAGCATTTT
few	TRBV7-9	NA	TRBJ2-1	CASSLSHNEQFF	TGTGCCAGCAGCTTAAGTCACAATGAGCAGTTCTTC
NA	TRBV15	TRBD1	TRBJ1-3	CATSQGDSGNTIYF	TGTGCCACCAGTCAGGGGGATTCTGGAAACACCATATATTTT
NA	TRBV30	TRBD2	TRBJ2-7	CAWSKLAGGYEQYF	TGTGCCTGGAGTAAACTAGCGGGGGGCTACGAGCAGTACTTC
NA	TRBV6-5	TRBD1	TRBJ1-5	CASSPLDRGNQPQHF	TGTGCCAGCAGTCCCCTGGACAGGGGCAATCAGCCCCAGCATTTT